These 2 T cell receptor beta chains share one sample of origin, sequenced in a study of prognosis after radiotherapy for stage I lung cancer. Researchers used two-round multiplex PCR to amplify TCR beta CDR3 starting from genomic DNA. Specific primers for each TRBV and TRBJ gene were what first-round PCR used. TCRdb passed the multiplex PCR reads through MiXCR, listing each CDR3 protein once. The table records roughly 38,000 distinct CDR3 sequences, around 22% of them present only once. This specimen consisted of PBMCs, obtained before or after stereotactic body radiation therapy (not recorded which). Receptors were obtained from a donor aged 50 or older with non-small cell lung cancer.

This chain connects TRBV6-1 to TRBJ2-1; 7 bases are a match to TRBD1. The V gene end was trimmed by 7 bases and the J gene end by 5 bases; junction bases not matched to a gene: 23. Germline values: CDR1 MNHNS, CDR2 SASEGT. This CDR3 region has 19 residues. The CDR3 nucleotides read TGTGCCAGCAACCAGACAGGGACGTTTGAGGGAGTGGGCAACAATGAGCAGTTCTTC. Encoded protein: CASNQTGTFEGVGNNEQFF.

The chain's CDR3 is CASSPLGRGTDTQYF. CDR3 DNA: TGTGCCAGCAGTCCCCTGGGGAGGGGCACAGATACGCAGTATTTT. The gene calls are TRBV28 and TRBJ2-3; TRBD2 agrees at 7 bases. V shed 5 bases and J 1 base; nucleotides not matched to a gene: 6. The CDR3 length is 15 residues. Germline-derived CDR1 and CDR2 are MDHEN and SYDVKM.